This T cell receptor beta chain came from a study of CD8 T cells in Susac syndrome. Reverse transcription of roughly 0.5 to 1 ug RNA used random hexamers. Using its own MiXCR run on the immunoSEQ multiplex PCR reads, TCRdb lists one record per CDR3 protein. The sample lists roughly 70,000 distinct CDR3 sequences, 96% occurring once. Control patients had untreated stable or active relapsing-remitting multiple sclerosis by revised McDonald criteria. TEMRA cells were FACS-enriched, and CD8+ and CD4+ T cells were isolated negatively. The germline V gene has CDR1 MNHEY and CDR2 SVGEGT. V lost 5 bases, J lost 4 bases, and 18 bases lay in between. The length of the CDR3 is 16 residues.

The TCR sequence derives from a human donor with multiple sclerosis. Sequencing was performed on CD4+ T cells from PBMCs. This sequence joins TRBV6-2 or TRBV6-3 and TRBJ1-5; a possible D gene is TRBD1 (6 bases). CDR3: CASSRTTDSLNQPQHF. CDR3 coding DNA: TGTGCCAGCAGTAGGACCACGGACAGTTTAAATCAGCCCCAGCATTTT.